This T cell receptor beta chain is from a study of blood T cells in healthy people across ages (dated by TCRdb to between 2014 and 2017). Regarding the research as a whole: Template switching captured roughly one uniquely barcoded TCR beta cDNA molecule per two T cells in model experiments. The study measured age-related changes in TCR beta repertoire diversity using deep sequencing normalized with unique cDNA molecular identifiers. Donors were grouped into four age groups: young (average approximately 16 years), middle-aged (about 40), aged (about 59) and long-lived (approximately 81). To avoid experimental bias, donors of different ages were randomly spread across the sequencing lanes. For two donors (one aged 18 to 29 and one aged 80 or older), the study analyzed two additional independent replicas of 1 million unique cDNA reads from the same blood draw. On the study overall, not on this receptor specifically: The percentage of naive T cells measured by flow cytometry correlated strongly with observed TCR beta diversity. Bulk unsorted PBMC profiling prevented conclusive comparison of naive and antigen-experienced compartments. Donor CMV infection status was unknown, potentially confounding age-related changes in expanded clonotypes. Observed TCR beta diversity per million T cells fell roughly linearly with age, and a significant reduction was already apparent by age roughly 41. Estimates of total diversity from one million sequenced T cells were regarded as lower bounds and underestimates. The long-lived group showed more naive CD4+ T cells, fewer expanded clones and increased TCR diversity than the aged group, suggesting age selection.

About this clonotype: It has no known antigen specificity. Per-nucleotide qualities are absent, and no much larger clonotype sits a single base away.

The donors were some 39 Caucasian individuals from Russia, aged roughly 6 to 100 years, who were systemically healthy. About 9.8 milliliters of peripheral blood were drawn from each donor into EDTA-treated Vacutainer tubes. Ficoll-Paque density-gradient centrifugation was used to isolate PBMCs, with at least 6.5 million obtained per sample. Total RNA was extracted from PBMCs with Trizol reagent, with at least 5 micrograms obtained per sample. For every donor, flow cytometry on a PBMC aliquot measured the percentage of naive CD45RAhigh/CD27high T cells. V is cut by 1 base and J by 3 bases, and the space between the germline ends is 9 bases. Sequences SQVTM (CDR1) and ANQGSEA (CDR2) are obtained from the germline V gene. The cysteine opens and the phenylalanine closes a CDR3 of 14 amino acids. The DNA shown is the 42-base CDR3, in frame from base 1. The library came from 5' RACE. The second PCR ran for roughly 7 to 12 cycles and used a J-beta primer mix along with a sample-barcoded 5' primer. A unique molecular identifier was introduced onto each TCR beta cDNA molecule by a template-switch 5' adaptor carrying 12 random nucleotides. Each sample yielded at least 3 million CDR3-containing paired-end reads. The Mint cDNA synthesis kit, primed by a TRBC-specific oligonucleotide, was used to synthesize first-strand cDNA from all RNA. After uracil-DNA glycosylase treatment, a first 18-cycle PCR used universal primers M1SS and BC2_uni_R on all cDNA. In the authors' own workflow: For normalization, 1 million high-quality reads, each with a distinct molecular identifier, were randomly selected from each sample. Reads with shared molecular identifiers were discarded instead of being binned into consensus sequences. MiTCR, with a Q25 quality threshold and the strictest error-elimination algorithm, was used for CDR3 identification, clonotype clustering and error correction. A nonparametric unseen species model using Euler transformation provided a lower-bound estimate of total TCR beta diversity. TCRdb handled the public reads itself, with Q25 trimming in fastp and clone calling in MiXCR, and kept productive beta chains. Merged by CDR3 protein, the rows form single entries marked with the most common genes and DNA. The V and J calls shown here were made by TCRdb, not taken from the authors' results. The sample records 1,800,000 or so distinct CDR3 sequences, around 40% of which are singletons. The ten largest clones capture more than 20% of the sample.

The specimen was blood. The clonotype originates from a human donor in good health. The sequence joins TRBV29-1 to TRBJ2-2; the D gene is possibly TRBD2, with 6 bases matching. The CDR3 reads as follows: CSVEGGKDTGELFF. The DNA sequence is TGCAGCGTTGAAGGCGGGAAGGACACCGGGGAGCTGTTTTTT.